Below are 23 T cell receptor beta chains sequenced from a single sample in a study of cytomegalovirus exposure and HLA in healthy donors. The PCR was carried out with 60 Vbeta primers and 13 Jbeta primers. Measured with immunoSEQ multiplex PCR; TCRdb has only the in-frame clones, and not every one. The data contain roughly 100,000 clones, over 60% of them singletons. The sample comprised PBMCs. These receptors were obtained from a man aged 35 to 55 in good health and CMV-seropositive.

This rearrangement joins TRBV19 to TRBJ1-1; 7 nucleotides agree with TRBD1. CDR1 and CDR2 (germline): LNHDA, SQIVND (reference sequence). J gave up 0 bases and V 4 bases, and 5 bases lay outside the gene matches. This CDR3 is built from 15 residues. The CDR3 nucleotides read TGTGCCAGTAGTACCTGGACAGGATTGAACACTGAAGCTTTCTTT. Its translation: CASSTWTGLNTEAFF.

This clone turned up a few times. The gene calls are TRBV7-8 and TRBJ2-5, with D perhaps matching TRBD2 (5 bases). Trimming removed 3 bases at V and 3 bases at J, with 11 bases between. The CDR3 has 14 amino acids. Germline-derived CDR1 and CDR2 are SGHVS and FQNEAQ. CDR3 nucleotides: TGTGCCAGCAGCTTTGCCGGGGTCGAAGAGACCCAGTACTTC. It yields the protein CASSFAGVEETQYF.

This clone was counted a few times. The chain is built from TRBV6-6 and TRBJ2-3; TRBD1 might be the D (7 bases). Germline V gene lookup returns CDR1 MNHNY and CDR2 SVGAGI (reference sequence). Deletions cut 10 bases from V and 4 bases from J, with 18 bases between. CDR3 length equals 14 residues. The CDR3 coding sequence is TGTGCCACCGCTGGAGGGGGCCGGTCAGATACGCAGTATTTT. Translated: CATAGGGRSDTQYF.

The genes are TRBV4-2 and TRBJ2-5, with 8 bases aligning to TRBD2. Trimming removed 0 bases from V and 3 bases from J; junction bases left unmatched: 6. The CDR3 runs 16 residues. The germline V gene has CDR1 LGHNA and CDR2 YNFKEQ. CDR3 sequence: CASSQDGSGAEETQYF. CDR3 DNA sequence: TGTGCCAGCAGCCAAGATGGTAGCGGGGCCGAAGAGACCCAGTACTTC.

This clone was seen only a few times. This chain uses TRBV5-4 with TRBJ1-6, with D perhaps TRBD1 (5 bases). Germline loops: CDR1 SGHNT, CDR2 YYREEE (reference sequence). The V end was cut by 4 bases, the J end by 7 bases, with 21 bases between. The CDR3 sequence is 17 residues long. CDR3 amino acids: CASSRRAGRVRNSPLHF. The CDR3 DNA sequence: TGTGCCAGCAGCCGTCGGGCAGGGAGGGTGAGGAATTCACCCCTCCACTTT.

The chain has TRBV30 and TRBJ1-1; D uncertain. Germline CDR1 is GTSNPN and CDR2 is SVGIG (reference sequence). V shed 1 base and J shed 2 bases, with 8 bases lying between them. CDR3 size: 13 residues. The CDR3 DNA follows: TGTGCCTGGAGTGAGGGAGCTAACACTGAAGCTTTCTTT. This gives the protein CAWSEGANTEAFF.

J is TRBJ1-1 and V is TRBV11-2; the match to TRBD1 covers 7 bases. CDR1 SGHAT and CDR2 FQNNGV come from the germline V gene. V dropped 7 bases and J dropped 1; count of bases not matched to a gene: 9. The CDR3 contains 15 residues. CDR3 nucleotides: TGTGCCAGCAACGACCAAACAGGGGCGAACACTGAAGCTTTCTTT. Translating gives CASNDQTGANTEAFF.

V and J are TRBV9 and TRBJ2-7; the match to TRBD2 covers 7 bases. J was trimmed by 5 bases and V by 0 bases; bases with no gene match: 11. This CDR3 contains 16 residues. Germline-derived CDR1 and CDR2 are SGDLS and YYNGEE. CDR3 residues: CASSVGRFAGGDEQYF. The CDR3 DNA follows: TGTGCCAGCAGCGTAGGGCGCTTCGCTGGGGGGGACGAGCAGTACTTC.

V is TRBV28 and J is TRBJ1-1; TRBD1 matches 8 bases. The CDR3 is 14 residues long. The germline V gene has CDR1 MDHEN and CDR2 SYDVKM. V trimming: 8 bases; J trimming: 4 bases; junction bases outside the gene matches: 9. The CDR3, as DNA: TGTGCCAGCTTGGGACTCGGGACAGGCACTGAAGCTTTCTTT. It translates to CASLGLGTGTEAFF.

The rearrangement joins TRBV25-1 to TRBJ2-3; D gene ambiguous. V shed 0 bases and J shed 2 bases, with 9 bases lying between them. The CDR3 consists of 15 residues. Germline V gene data show CDR1 as MGHDK and CDR2 as SYGVNS. The CDR3 region is CASSEYDGYTDTQYF. CDR3 nucleotide sequence: TGTGCCAGCAGTGAATATGACGGGTACACAGATACGCAGTATTTT.

V is TRBV15 and J is TRBJ1-2; TRBD1 matches 9 bases. There are 16 residues in the CDR3. The germline V gene has CDR1 LNHNV and CDR2 YYDKDF (reference sequence). Unmatched junction bases numbered 9, after V lost 3 bases and J lost 4 bases. The CDR3 sequence is CATSSATGGAIYGYTF. The CDR3 DNA is TGTGCCACCAGCAGTGCTACAGGGGGCGCTATCTATGGCTACACCTTC. The complete variable domain, with remaining parts taken from reference TRBV15 and TRBJ1-2, reads DAMVIQNPRYQVTQFGKPVTLSCSQTLNHNVMYWYQQKSSQAPKLLFHYYDKDFNNEADTPDNFQSRRPNTSFCFLDIRSPGLGDTAMYLCATSSATGGAIYGYTFGSGTRLTVV.

The J gene is TRBJ1-2, the V gene TRBV5-6; no clear D. CDR3 length: 15 residues. The ends were cut back, 2 bases at V and 2 bases at J, with 13 bases in the middle. Germline V CDR1 and CDR2: SGHDT, YYEEEE. Here the CDR3 DNA reads TGTGCCAGCAGCTTTTTTGCCAGGCTAAACTATGGCTACACCTTC. The encoded protein is CASSFFARLNYGYTF. Filled out from reference TRBV5-6 and TRBJ1-2, the complete variable domain reads DAGVTQSPTHLIKTRGQQVTLRCSPKSGHDTVSWYQQALGQGPQFIFQYYEEEERQRGNFPDRFSGHQFPNYSSELNVNALLLGDSALYLCASSFFARLNYGYTFGSGTRLTVV.

The sample holds a few counts of this clone. The J gene is TRBJ1-2, the V gene TRBV5-4; D perhaps matches TRBD1 (5 bases). V was trimmed by 3 bases and J by 7 bases, leaving 13 bases between them. This CDR3 comprises 13 residues. Germline lookup yields CDR1 SGHNT and CDR2 YYREEE (reference sequence). In DNA, the CDR3 is TGTGCCAGCAGCTACATCGGACAACTTGGCTACACCTTC. Translating it yields CASSYIGQLGYTF.

The V call is TRBV21-1, the J call TRBJ2-4; the table assigns TRBD2, which was not confirmed against the DNA. TRBV21-1 is a pseudogene segment. The CDR3 runs to 14 residues. This chain's CDR3 is CASRHGRTKNIQYF. CDR3 coding DNA: TGTGCCAGCAGACACGGGAGGACCAAAAACATTCAGTACTTC.

The V and J genes are TRBV6-5 and TRBJ2-1; 12 bases agree with TRBD2. Trimming took 6 bases from V and 8 from J; bases not matched to a gene: 5. CDR3 size: 14 residues. CDR1 is MNHEY and CDR2 is SVGAGI in the germline V gene. The CDR3 protein is CASRRLAGVHEQFF. The CDR3 DNA follows: TGTGCCAGCAGACGACTAGCGGGAGTGCATGAGCAGTTCTTC.

J is TRBJ1-4 and V is TRBV5-4, with D tentatively TRBD1 (6 bases). CDR1 and CDR2 (germline): SGHNT, YYREEE (reference sequence). V lost 0 bases to trimming and J lost 11 bases, with 8 bases between them. This CDR3 has 12 residues. In nucleotides, the CDR3 is TGTGCCAGCAGCTTGGACAGGGAGAAACTGTTTTTT. Translating gives CASSLDREKLFF.

The chain couples TRBV5-1 to TRBJ2-3, with D perhaps TRBD2 (5 bases). The CDR3 has 16 amino acids. CDR1 and CDR2 from the germline V gene are SGHRS and YFSETQ. Trimming cost V 3 bases and J 0 bases, with 14 bases left between them. Here the CDR3 DNA reads TGCGCCAGCAGCTCGGTAAATCGGAGGAGCACAGATACGCAGTATTTT. Translation gives CASSSVNRRSTDTQYF.

The rearrangement uses TRBV29-1 and TRBJ1-4, with a weak D call TRBD1 (6 bases). This CDR3 comprises 14 residues. V lost 0 bases to trimming and J lost 7 bases, with 12 bases between them. Germline V gene sequence: CDR1 SQVTM, CDR2 ANQGSEA. The DNA for the CDR3 is TGCAGCGTTGAAGAAAACAGGGAGGGTGAAAAACTGTTTTTT. This gives the protein CSVEENREGEKLFF. The full variable domain, rest sourced from reference TRBV29-1 and TRBJ1-4, is SAVISQKPSRDICQRGTSLTIQCQVDSQVTMMFWYRQQPGQSLTLIATANQGSEATYESGFVIDKFPISRPNLTFSTLTVSNMSPEDSSIYLCSVEENREGEKLFFGSGTQLSVL.

V usage is TRBV5-1 and J usage is TRBJ2-1; 7 nucleotides line up with TRBD2. CDR3 length: 16 residues. Germline V CDR1 and CDR2: SGHRS, YFSETQ. V dropped 0 bases and J dropped 3; count of bases not matched to a gene: 6. For the CDR3, the DNA is TGCGCCAGCAGCTTGGAGTGGGGGGGAAACTACAATGAGCAGTTCTTC. As protein: CASSLEWGGNYNEQFF. Full variable domain (missing parts from reference TRBV5-1 and TRBJ2-1): KAGVTQTPRYLIKTRGQQVTLSCSPISGHRSVSWYQQTPGQGLQFLFEYFSETQRNKGNFPGRFSGRQFSNSRSEMNVSTLELGDSALYLCASSLEWGGNYNEQFFGPGTRLTVL.

The chain carries TRBV13 and TRBJ2-3, with 7 bases lining up with TRBD2. V shed 5 bases, J shed 2 bases, and the junction held 7 bases outside the gene matches. The germline CDR1 and CDR2 sequences are PRHDT and FYEKMQ (reference sequence). The CDR3 is 15 amino acids. In DNA form, the CDR3 reads TGTGCCAGCAGCCCGTGGGAGGGATTCACAGATACGCAGTATTTT. It specifies CASSPWEGFTDTQYF. Together with reference TRBV13 and TRBJ2-3, the CDR3 gives the full variable domain: AAGVIQSPRHLIKEKRETATLKCYPIPRHDTVYWYQQGPGQDPQFLISFYEKMQSDKGSIPDRFSAQQFSDYHSELNMSSLELGDSALYFCASSPWEGFTDTQYFGPGTRLTVL.

The chain joins TRBV11-3 to TRBJ2-2; the D gene is possibly TRBD2 (6 bases). Germline values: CDR1 SGHNT, CDR2 YENEEA. Trimming removed 1 base from V and 7 bases from J, with 7 bases in between. The CDR3 runs 13 residues. The CDR3 region is CASSLVRGGELFF. CDR3 nucleotides: TGTGCCAGCAGCTTAGTGCGGGGCGGGGAGCTGTTTTTT.

The J gene is TRBJ1-2, the V gene TRBV4-2; 7 bases are a match to TRBD1. V lost 0 bases and J lost 9; bases outside the gene matches: 13. Germline V gene lookup returns CDR1 LGHNA and CDR2 YNFKEQ. The CDR3 runs to 16 residues. The CDR3 DNA sequence: TGTGCCAGCAGCCAAGAAGGGGGCAGGGAGGTAGAGCGCTACACCTTC. The encoded protein is CASSQEGGREVERYTF.

The chain combines TRBV5-4 with TRBJ1-2; 7 bases map to TRBD1. This CDR3 is 15 amino acids long. Germline V lookup: CDR1 SGHNT, CDR2 YYREEE (reference sequence). Trimming at V came to 4 bases and at J to 3 bases, leaving 9 bases not matched to a gene. This CDR3 reads CASSTRQGGDYGYTF. Written as DNA, the CDR3 is TGTGCCAGCAGCACACGACAGGGTGGGGACTATGGCTACACCTTC.